These 26 T cell receptor beta chains originate from one sample sequenced in a study of cytomegalovirus exposure and HLA in healthy donors. A multiplex PCR was run with 60 Vbeta primers and 13 Jbeta primers. Clones were read by immunoSEQ multiplex PCR, and TCRdb kept only the in-frame ones, dropping some. The sample lists around 70,000 clones, roughly 78% occurring once. The sequencing sample was made of PBMCs. These receptors came from a woman aged 40 to 50 in good health and CMV-seropositive.

This CDR3 reads CASSLAQGMKKDTEAFF. In DNA form, the CDR3 reads TGTGCCAGCAGCTTAGCGCAGGGGATGAAGAAGGACACTGAAGCTTTCTTT. The chain joins TRBV7-9 to TRBJ1-1; D is possibly TRBD1 (6 bases). The CDR3 length is 17 residues. Germline-derived CDR1 and CDR2 are SEHNR and FQNEAQ (reference sequence). V lost 0 bases and J lost 3, with 17 bases in between. The whole variable domain, filled in from reference TRBV7-9 and TRBJ1-1, reads DTGVSQNPRHKITKRGQNVTFRCDPISEHNRLYWYRQTLGQGPEFLTYFQNEAQLEKSRLLSDRFSAERPKGSFSTLEIQRTEQGDSAMYLCASSLAQGMKKDTEAFFGQGTRLTVV.

This clone was observed a single time. The chain uses TRBV15 and TRBJ2-5; 9 bases are a match to TRBD2. Germline CDR1 is LNHNV and CDR2 is YYDKDF (reference sequence). The ends lost 0 bases at V and 4 bases at J; junction bases unmatched: 9. The CDR3 contains 17 residues. The CDR3 sequence: CATSREKLSGSGETQYF. Here the CDR3 DNA reads TGTGCCACCAGCAGAGAAAAACTTAGCGGGAGCGGAGAGACCCAGTACTTC.

The V call is TRBV5-1, the J call TRBJ2-3; 10 nucleotides align to TRBD1. Trimming cost V 0 bases and J 4 bases; bases outside gene matches: 8. The CDR3 extends over 17 amino acids. Germline V gives CDR1 SGHRS, CDR2 YFSETQ. Here the CDR3 reads CASSLAGTGAGADTQYF. DNA of the CDR3: TGCGCCAGCAGCTTGGCCGGGACAGGGGCGGGAGCAGATACGCAGTATTTT.

This sequence joins TRBV11-2 and TRBJ2-7, with D unclear. V lost 3 bases and J 6 bases, leaving 27 bases between the germline ends. CDR1 and CDR2 from the germline V gene are SGHAT and FQNNGV. The CDR3 has 18 residues. DNA for the CDR3: TGTGCCAGCAGCTTTTCCTCTCCCGGCTCCAATCTAGTTCTCGAGCAGTACTTC. Protein: CASSFSSPGSNLVLEQYF.

The chain carries TRBV21-1 and TRBJ2-5; the table's D call, TRBD2, was not checked against the DNA. TRBV21-1 is labeled a pseudogene. The CDR3 runs 16 residues. The chain's CDR3 is CASGKEDPTPRETQYF. The CDR3 bases are TGTGCCAGCGGAAAGGAGGATCCAACACCCAGGGAGACCCAGTACTTC.

V is TRBV7-2 and J is TRBJ2-5; D not certain. Germline CDR1 and CDR2: SGHTA and FQGNSA. V was cut by 5 bases and J by 5 bases, with 6 bases left in between. CDR3 length equals 11 residues. CDR3 coding DNA: TGTGCCAGCAGCCCTAGGGAGACCCAGTACTTC. Amino acids: CASSPRETQYF.

CDR3 sequence: CASSLNGLGTDTQYF. CDR3 in DNA: TGCGCCAGCAGCTTGAATGGACTAGGCACAGATACGCAGTATTTT. The gene calls are TRBV5-1 and TRBJ2-3, with TRBD2 matching over 7 bases. This CDR3 is built from 15 residues. Trimming removed 1 base from V and 1 base from J; junction bases left unmatched: 3. CDR1 is SGHRS and CDR2 is YFSETQ in the germline V gene.

The genes are TRBV11-2 and TRBJ2-7; 7 positions match TRBD1. V gave up 1 base and J gave up 3 bases; unmatched junction bases: 6. Germline V gene data show CDR1 as SGHAT and CDR2 as FQNNGV. The CDR3 length is 15 residues. CDR3 sequence: CASSLGRDSRYEQYF. CDR3 sequence (DNA): TGTGCCAGCAGCTTAGGCAGGGACAGTCGCTACGAGCAGTACTTC.

This rearrangement joins TRBV2 to TRBJ2-1, with 11 bases identical to TRBD1. Trimming took 8 bases from V and 6 from J; bases not matched to a gene: 3. This CDR3 has 13 amino acids. CDR1 is SNHLY, CDR2 FYNNEI, per germline. The CDR3 protein is CASGGQGVNEQFF. CDR3 nucleotide sequence: TGTGCCAGCGGGGGACAGGGGGTCAATGAGCAGTTCTTC.

This chain links TRBV11-3 with TRBJ2-5; 13 nucleotides align to TRBD2. V shed 1 base, J shed 5 bases, and the junction held 1 base outside the gene matches. CDR3 length equals 15 residues. CDR1 SGHNT and CDR2 YENEEA come from the germline V gene. The CDR3 loop reads CASSLGLAGGETQYF. The CDR3 bases are TGTGCCAGCAGCTTAGGACTAGCGGGAGGCGAGACCCAGTACTTC.

The chain has TRBV7-8 and TRBJ2-5, with 9 bases fitting TRBD2. This CDR3 spans 16 amino acids. Germline V CDR1 and CDR2: SGHVS, FQNEAQ. The junction had 8 bases not matched to a gene; V was cut back by 5 bases and J by 1 base. CDR3 sequence: CASSNPSGALQETQYF. For the CDR3, the DNA is TGTGCCAGCAGCAACCCTAGCGGGGCCCTCCAAGAGACCCAGTACTTC.

The J gene is TRBJ2-4, the V gene TRBV18; 10 bases map to TRBD2. CDR1 and CDR2 (germline): KGHSH, LQKENI. This CDR3 is built from 17 residues. The junction had 5 bases not matched to a gene; V was cut back by 3 bases and J by 0 bases. The CDR3 region is CASSPGLADSAKNIQYF. The CDR3 DNA follows: TGTGCCAGCTCACCCGGACTAGCGGATTCAGCCAAAAACATTCAGTACTTC.

Written as DNA, the CDR3 is TGTGCCAGCAGCTTATCCCCAGGGGGCGCAGGAGAGACCCAGTACTTC. Protein sequence: CASSLSPGGAGETQYF. The chain is built from TRBV7-6 and TRBJ2-5, with 8 bases fitting TRBD1. J gave up 4 bases and V 2 bases, and 9 bases lay outside the gene matches. CDR3 length: 16 amino acids. Germline loops: CDR1 SGHVS, CDR2 FNYEAQ.

The chain recombines TRBV29-1 with TRBJ2-7; D perhaps matches TRBD2 (5 bases). Germline CDR1 SQVTM, CDR2 ANQGSEA. V was shortened by 4 bases and J by 5 bases, with 12 bases between the two germline ends. The CDR3 extends over 12 amino acids. This CDR3 reads CSVGTGDNEQYF. The CDR3 DNA is TGCAGCGTTGGGACTGGGGATAACGAGCAGTACTTC.

V usage is TRBV15 and J usage is TRBJ1-1, with D possibly being TRBD1 (6 bases). The CDR3 consists of 13 residues. Germline lookup yields CDR1 LNHNV and CDR2 YYDKDF (reference sequence). V lost 0 bases and J 11 bases, leaving 13 bases between the germline ends. This CDR3 is CATSRDLGGWAFF. CDR3 in DNA: TGTGCCACCAGCAGAGATCTAGGGGGATGGGCTTTCTTT.

The chain has TRBV29-1 and TRBJ2-1; no firm D call. Trimming pared 2 bases from V and 2 bases from J, leaving 4 bases between. This CDR3 has 12 residues. Germline CDR1 and CDR2: SQVTM and ANQGSEA. The CDR3 sequence is CSVEQAYNEQFF. The CDR3 DNA sequence: TGCAGCGTTGAACAGGCCTACAATGAGCAGTTCTTC.

This sequence joins TRBV6-1 and TRBJ2-3, with 8 bases matching TRBD1. The germline V gene has CDR1 MNHNS and CDR2 SASEGT. Germline trimming cut 0 bases from V and 5 bases from J; bases unmatched to any gene: 7. This CDR3 region has 16 residues. The CDR3 region is CASSEAPGGRGDTQYF. In nucleotides, the CDR3 is TGTGCCAGCAGTGAAGCACCAGGGGGCCGGGGAGATACGCAGTATTTT.

The genes are TRBV5-8 and TRBJ2-4; D perhaps matches TRBD1 (7 bases). The germline V and J ends were trimmed by 7 bases and 2 bases, with 16 bases remaining between them. Germline V gene sequence: CDR1 SGHTS, CDR2 YDEGEE. CDR3 length: 15 amino acids. The CDR3 DNA reads as TGTGCCAGCCATTCAGGGGGGCGATCCAAAAACATTCAGTACTTC. It codes for CASHSGGRSKNIQYF.

The rearrangement links TRBV30 to TRBJ1-6, with D possibly matching TRBD1 (6 bases). Looked up from germline, CDR1 is GTSNPN and CDR2 is SVGIG (reference sequence). Trimming cost V 7 bases and J 8 bases, with 15 bases left between them. The CDR3 extends over 13 amino acids. Written as DNA, the CDR3 is TGTGCCTCTACGGCCGAGGGGGATTCACCCCTCCACTTT. This sequence encodes CASTAEGDSPLHF.

The table lists this clone with a few counts. The gene calls are TRBV6-1 and TRBJ2-1; TRBD2 agrees at 10 bases. Germline CDR1 MNHNS, CDR2 SASEGT. The CDR3 runs to 15 residues. V was clipped by 5 bases and J by 10 bases; unmatched bases: 11. CDR3 in DNA: TGTGCCAGCAGTTTTAGCGGGGGGCCAGCGAGAGAGCAGTTCTTC. Encoded protein: CASSFSGGPAREQFF.

The sample holds one count of this clone. The rearrangement joins TRBV2 to TRBJ1-6; TRBD1 agrees at 9 bases. The CDR3 covers 16 residues. V dropped 4 bases and J dropped 10; count of bases not matched to a gene: 11. In germline, CDR1 is SNHLY, CDR2 FYNNEI. The DNA for the CDR3 is TGTGCCAGCAGTGGGGACAGGGCGGAACTTGGCTCACCCCTCCACTTT. The encoded protein is CASSGDRAELGSPLHF.

The chain recombines TRBV19 with TRBJ1-1, with no clear D. V dropped 7 bases and J dropped 3 bases, with 15 bases sitting between them. The CDR3 consists of 14 residues. Germline V gene data show CDR1 as LNHDA and CDR2 as SQIVND (reference sequence). In DNA form, the CDR3 reads TGTGCCAGTAAACTAAGGTGGGGAGACACTGAAGCTTTCTTT. This encodes CASKLRWGDTEAFF.

The chain uses TRBV5-4 and TRBJ1-1; TRBD1 matches at 8 bases. Germline CDR1 reads SGHNT; CDR2 reads YYREEE (reference sequence). The CDR3 consists of 15 residues. V shed 2 bases and J 4 bases; nucleotides not matched to a gene: 7. CDR3 coding DNA: TGTGCCAGCAGCTTAAGGACAGGGAGTGGCACTGAAGCTTTCTTT. Protein: CASSLRTGSGTEAFF.

J is TRBJ1-2 and V is TRBV6-1, with TRBD1 matching 7 bases. The V gene's germline CDR1 is MNHNS and CDR2 SASEGT. The CDR3 consists of 14 residues. Trimming cost V 7 bases and J 8 bases; bases outside gene matches: 13. In DNA form, the CDR3 reads TGTGCCAGCATTCCTCCTGGACAGGCTGAAGGCTACACCTTC. Its protein is CASIPPGQAEGYTF.

The rearrangement uses TRBV11-2 and TRBJ1-4; the match to TRBD1 covers 8 bases. CDR1 is SGHAT and CDR2 is FQNNGV in the germline V gene. After removal of 2 bases from V and 8 bases from J, the junction contained 10 bases not matched to a gene. The CDR3 is 16 amino acids. CDR3 amino acids: CASSLLSGTGGEKLFF. Written as DNA, the CDR3 is TGTGCCAGCAGCTTATTATCCGGGACAGGCGGCGAAAAACTGTTTTTT. Drawing the rest from reference TRBV11-2 and TRBJ1-4, the complete variable domain is EAGVAQSPRYKIIEKRQSVAFWCNPISGHATLYWYQQILGQGPKLLIQFQNNGVVDDSQLPKDRFSAERLKGVDSTLKIQPAKLEDSAVYLCASSLLSGTGGEKLFFGSGTQLSVL.

The chain uses TRBV19 and TRBJ2-1; a possible D gene is TRBD2 (6 bases). The germline V and J ends were trimmed by 4 bases and 6 bases, with 10 bases remaining between them. This CDR3 spans 13 amino acids. CDR1 and CDR2 from the germline V gene are LNHDA and SQIVND (reference sequence). CDR3 in amino acids: CASSRVSGNEQFF. CDR3 coding DNA: TGTGCCAGTAGTAGGGTTAGCGGCAATGAGCAGTTCTTC. Filled out from reference TRBV19 and TRBJ2-1, the complete variable domain reads DGGITQSPKYLFRKEGQNVTLSCEQNLNHDAMYWYRQDPGQGLRLIYYSQIVNDFQKGDIAEGYSVSREKKESFPLTVTSAQKNPTAFYLCASSRVSGNEQFFGPGTRLTVL.